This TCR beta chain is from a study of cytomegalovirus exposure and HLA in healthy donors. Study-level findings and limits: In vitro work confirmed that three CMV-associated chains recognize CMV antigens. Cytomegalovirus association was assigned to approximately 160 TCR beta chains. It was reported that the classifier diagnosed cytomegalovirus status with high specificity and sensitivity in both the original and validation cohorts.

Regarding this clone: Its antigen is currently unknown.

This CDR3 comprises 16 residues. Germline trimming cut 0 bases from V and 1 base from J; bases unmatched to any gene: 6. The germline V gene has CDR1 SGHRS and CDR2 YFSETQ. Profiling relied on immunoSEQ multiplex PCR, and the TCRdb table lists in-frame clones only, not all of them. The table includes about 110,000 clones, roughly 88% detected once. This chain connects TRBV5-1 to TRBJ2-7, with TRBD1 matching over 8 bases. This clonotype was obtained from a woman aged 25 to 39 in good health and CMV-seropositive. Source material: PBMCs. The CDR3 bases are TGCGCCAGCAGCTTGGGAATAGGGACAGGATCCTACGAGCAGTACTTC. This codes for CASSLGIGTGSYEQYF.